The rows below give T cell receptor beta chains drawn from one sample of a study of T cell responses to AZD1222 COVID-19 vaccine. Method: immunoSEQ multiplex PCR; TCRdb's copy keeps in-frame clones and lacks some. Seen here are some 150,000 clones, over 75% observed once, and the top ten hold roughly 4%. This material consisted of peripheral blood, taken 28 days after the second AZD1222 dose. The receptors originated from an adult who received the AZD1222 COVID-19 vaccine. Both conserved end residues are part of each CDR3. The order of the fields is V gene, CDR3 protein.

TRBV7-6,CASSLGTSGGYNEQFF
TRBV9,CASSASGNTDTQYF
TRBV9,CASSVGSSYEQYF
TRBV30,CAWRAGTVGQPQHF
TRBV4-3,CASSQEHSLSNYGYTF
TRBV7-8,CASSARDRAAEAFF
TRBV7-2,CASRPPSGEQFF
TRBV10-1,CASSVAGGFSPLHF
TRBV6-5,CASIPAGGPYEQYF
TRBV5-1,CASSSTGTVNEKLFF
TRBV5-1,CASSPTGGGSVTANYGYTF
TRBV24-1,CATSDLQGYGQFF
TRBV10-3,CAISGGGQGINTEAFF
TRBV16,CASSQNLREANGYTF
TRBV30,CASQTGKSPLHF
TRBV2,CASREQGGNYEQYF
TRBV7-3,CASSSRPAPDNEQFF
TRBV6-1,CASSEGTEHTQYF
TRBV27,CASRGTGGTDTQYF